This T cell receptor (beta chain) was identified during a study of blood T cells in healthy people across ages. As for the study in general: For every two T cells, template switching captured about one barcoded beta molecule. Study results and limitations: The study found TCR beta diversity correlated strongly with naive T cell percentage.

Then a second PCR, running roughly 7 to 11 cycles, was carried out with a sample-barcoded 5' primer and a J-beta primer mix. In TCRdb, the 5' RACE reads were re-called with MiXCR into one record per CDR3 protein. This table has more than 650,000 distinct CDR3 sequences, roughly 50% appearing once. About this clonotype itself: The antigen is unknown.

The CDR3 has 14 amino acids. Germline values: CDR1 DFQATT, CDR2 SNEGSKA (reference sequence). Unmatched junction bases numbered 12, after V lost 3 bases and J lost 9 bases. The J gene is TRBJ2-7, the V gene TRBV20-1, with 9 bases matching TRBD2. Specimen: blood. This TCR derives from a man older than 75 in good health. The CDR3 DNA reads as TGCAGTGCTAGGGGACTAGCCATGAACGGGCGGCAGTACTTC. Amino acid sequence: CSARGLAMNGRQYF.